This T cell receptor beta chain was sequenced for a study of cytomegalovirus exposure and HLA in healthy donors. The wider study: Counted in an early data release were about 85 million unique TCRs from HLA-typed donors.

In the PCR, 60 Vbeta and 13 Jbeta primers were used. Only in-frame clones appear in the TCRdb table, and some are missing; sequencing was by immunoSEQ multiplex PCR. The sample lists under 250,000 clones; 79% were seen once. V gave up 3 bases and J gave up 3 bases, with 12 bases separating them. CDR1 and CDR2 (germline): MNHNS, SASEGT. The CDR3 runs 15 residues. The source is a woman in her 30s in good health and CMV-seropositive. This chain links TRBV6-1 with TRBJ1-5; weak D call: TRBD1 (6 bases). Sequencing was performed on PBMCs. This CDR3 reads CASSDAGVPNQPQHF. The CDR3 coding sequence is TGTGCCAGCAGTGATGCAGGGGTCCCCAATCAGCCCCAGCATTTT.